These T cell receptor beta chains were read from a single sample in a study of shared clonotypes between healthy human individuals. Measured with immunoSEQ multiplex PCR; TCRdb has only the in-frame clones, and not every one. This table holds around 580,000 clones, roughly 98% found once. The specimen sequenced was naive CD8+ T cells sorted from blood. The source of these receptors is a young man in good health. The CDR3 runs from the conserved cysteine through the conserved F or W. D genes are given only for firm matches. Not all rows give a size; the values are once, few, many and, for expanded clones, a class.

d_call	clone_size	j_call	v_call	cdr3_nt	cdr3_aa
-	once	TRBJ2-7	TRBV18	TGTGCCAGCTCATACAATCGGGTCGAGCAGTACTTC	CASSYNRVEQYF
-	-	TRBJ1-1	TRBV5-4	TGTGCCAGCAGTCACGACGCCAACACTGAAGCTTTCTTT	CASSHDANTEAFF
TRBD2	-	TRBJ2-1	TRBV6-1	TGTGCCAGCAGTGAAGCTCTAGCGGGGGCGTACAATGAGCAGTTCTTC	CASSEALAGAYNEQFF
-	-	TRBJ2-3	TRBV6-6	TGTGCCAGCAGTTTTCGGGAGAGTCGGACAGATACGCAGTATTTT	CASSFRESRTDTQYF
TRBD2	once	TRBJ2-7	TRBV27	TGTGCCAGCAGTTTGGAGCGGGGGGACTACGAGCAGTACTTC	CASSLERGDYEQYF
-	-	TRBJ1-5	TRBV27	TGTGCCAGCAGTCCAGCTGGCAATCAGCCCCAGCATTTT	CASSPAGNQPQHF
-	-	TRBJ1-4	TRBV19	TGTGCCAGTAGTGTCGCCGGGACCAAGGAAAAACTGTTTTTT	CASSVAGTKEKLFF
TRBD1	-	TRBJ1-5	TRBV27	TGTGCCAGCAGTCCATGGACAGGGGACAATCAGCCCCAGCATTTT	CASSPWTGDNQPQHF
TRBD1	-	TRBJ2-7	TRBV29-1	TGCAGCGTTGAAGGGGACAGGGGTCCGGAGCAGTACTTC	CSVEGDRGPEQYF
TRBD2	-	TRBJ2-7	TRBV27	TGTGCCAGCAGGGGACTAGCGGGAGGGCCGGGGTCCTACGAGCAGTACTTC	CASRGLAGGPGSYEQYF
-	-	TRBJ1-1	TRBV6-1	TGTGCCAGCAGTGAATTCCACACGAACACTGAAGCTTTCTTT	CASSEFHTNTEAFF
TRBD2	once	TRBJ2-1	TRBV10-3	TGTGCCATCAGTGAGTCCAGCGGGAGCGATGAGCAGTTCTTC	CAISESSGSDEQFF
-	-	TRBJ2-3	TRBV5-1	TGCGCCAGCAGCTTGAGCCCGAAGATCTCAGATACGCAGTATTTT	CASSLSPKISDTQYF
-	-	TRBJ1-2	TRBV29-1	TGCAGCGTTGAGCTGGCAGGGCTAGGCTATGGCTACACCTTC	CSVELAGLGYGYTF
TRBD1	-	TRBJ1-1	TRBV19	TGTGCCAGTGGGACAGGGCGTAACACTGAAGCTTTCTTT	CASGTGRNTEAFF
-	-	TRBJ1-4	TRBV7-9	TGTGCCAGCAGCACAACATCCGAAAAACTGTTTTTT	CASSTTSEKLFF
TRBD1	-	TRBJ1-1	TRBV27	TGTGCCAGCAGCCCAAACCTTTCGACAGGGCCTGAAGCTTTCTTT	CASSPNLSTGPEAFF
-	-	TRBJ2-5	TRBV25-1	TGTGCCAGCAGTGACAGGGGAGAGACCCAGTACTTC	CASSDRGETQYF
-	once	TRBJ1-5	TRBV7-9	TGTGCCAGCAGCTCCAACAGGGATTCTAGCAATCAGCCCCAGCATTTT	CASSSNRDSSNQPQHF
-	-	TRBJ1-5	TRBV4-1	TGCGCCAGCAGCCAATTGACGGGAACTCAGCCCCAGCATTTT	CASSQLTGTQPQHF
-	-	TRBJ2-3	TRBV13	TGTGCCAGCAGCTTGGAGGGATCCGATACGCAGTATTTT	CASSLEGSDTQYF
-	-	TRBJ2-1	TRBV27	TGTGCCAGCACCTCTTTAGGCGGGGTCAATGACAATGAGCAGTTCTTC	CASTSLGGVNDNEQFF
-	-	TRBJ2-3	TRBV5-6	TGTGCCAGCAGCTTGTCTCTGGGGGAAGCGACAGATACGCAGTATTTT	CASSLSLGEATDTQYF
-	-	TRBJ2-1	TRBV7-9	TGTGCCAGCAGCTTTCCTCTAGTTACTGCCCACAATGAGCAGTTCTTC	CASSFPLVTAHNEQFF
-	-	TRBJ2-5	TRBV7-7	TGTGCCAGCAGCGACCAGGGCCCCGAGACCCAGTACTTC	CASSDQGPETQYF
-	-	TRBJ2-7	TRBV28	TGTGCCATCTCTTATGACGCTGACCTTTACGAGCAGTACTTC	CAISYDADLYEQYF
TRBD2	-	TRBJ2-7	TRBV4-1	TGCGCCAGCAGCCAATACCTAGCGGGTCTTCGCTACGAGCAGTACTTC	CASSQYLAGLRYEQYF
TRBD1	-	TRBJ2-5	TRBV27	TGTGCCAGCAGTTTAGGGGTGGACAGGGGGCGAGAGACCCAGTACTTC	CASSLGVDRGRETQYF
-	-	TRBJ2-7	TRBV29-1	TGCAGCGTTGAGGGACTGTACGAGCAGTACTTC	CSVEGLYEQYF
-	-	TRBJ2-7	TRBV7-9	TGTGCCAGCAGCTGGGACTCCTACGAGCAGTACTTC	CASSWDSYEQYF
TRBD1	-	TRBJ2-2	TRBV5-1	TGCGCCAGCAGCTTGGATGGTCAGGGGGCTCACACCGGGGAGCTGTTTTTT	CASSLDGQGAHTGELFF
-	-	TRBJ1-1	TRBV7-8	TGTGCCAGCAGCTATCTAAGGGACCCCCGACCCCGAGATGACACTGAAGCTTTCTTT	CASSYLRDPRPRDDTEAFF
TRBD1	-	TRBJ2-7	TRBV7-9	TGTGCCAGCAGCTTAAAGGAGGACAGGTACGACGAGCAGTACTTC	CASSLKEDRYDEQYF
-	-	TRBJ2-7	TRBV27	TGTGCCAGCAGTTTGGCTTCGGTGGCCTACGAGCAGTACTTC	CASSLASVAYEQYF
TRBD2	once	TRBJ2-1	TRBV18	TGTGCCAGCTCCCAGTCAGGCGGGAGCTCCTACAATGAGCAGTTCTTC	CASSQSGGSSYNEQFF
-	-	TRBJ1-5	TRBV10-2	TGCGCCAGCAGTGAGGTTGATAGCAATCAGCCCCAGCATTTT	CASSEVDSNQPQHF
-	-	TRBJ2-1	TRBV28	TGTGCCAGCAGGGCAGCCGGGGGTTCCTACAATGAGCAGTTCTTC	CASRAAGGSYNEQFF
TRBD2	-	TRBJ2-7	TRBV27	TGTGCCAGCAGTTATAAGGGACCGGGGGGGTACGAGCAGTACTTC	CASSYKGPGGYEQYF
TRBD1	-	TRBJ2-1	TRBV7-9	TGTGCCAGCAGCTTAGCACAGGGGCGAGACAATGAGCAGTTCTTC	CASSLAQGRDNEQFF
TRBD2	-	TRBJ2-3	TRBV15	TGTGCCACGCGTGCCGGACTAGCCCGCACAGATACGCAGTATTTT	CATRAGLARTDTQYF
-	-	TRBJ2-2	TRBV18	TGTGCCAGCTATCCCAACACCGGGGAGCTGTTTTTT	CASYPNTGELFF
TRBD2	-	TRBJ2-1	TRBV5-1	TGCGCCAGCAGCTTGAAGGGGGAGCGGGAGCACCCCTACAATGAGCAGTTCTTC	CASSLKGEREHPYNEQFF
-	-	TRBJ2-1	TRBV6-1	TGTGCCAGCAGTGATAGTTGGGGGACTGGGATTAATGAGCAGTTCTTC	CASSDSWGTGINEQFF
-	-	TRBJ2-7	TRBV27	TGTGCCAGCAGTCGTTCGGGGGGCTACACCTACGAGCAGTACTTC	CASSRSGGYTYEQYF
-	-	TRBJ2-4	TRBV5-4	TGTGCCAGCAGCTTGAGTGGGAGTGAAAACATTCAGTACTTC	CASSLSGSENIQYF
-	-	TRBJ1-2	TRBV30	TGTGCCTGGAGCCTTCATGGGGATGGCTACACCTTC	CAWSLHGDGYTF
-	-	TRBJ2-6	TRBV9	TGTGCCAGCAGCGTAGTCCGCCTGGGCTCTGGGGCCAACGTCCTGACTTTC	CASSVVRLGSGANVLTF